One T cell receptor beta chain is described in this entry. Antigen specificity is unknown. Trimming took 1 base from V and 5 from J, leaving 11 bases between them. The CDR3 spans 14 residues. The V gene's germline CDR1 is SEHNR and CDR2 FQNEAQ (reference sequence). The data were taken from a study of PD-1 blockade in classical Hodgkin lymphoma. Findings and caveats of the study: By cycle point C4D1, TCR diversity had risen significantly in CD4+ cells (but not CD8+ cells). Exclusion removed patients who began nivolumab under 1 year after ASCT. Complete responders entered with baseline diversity on par with newly diagnosed patients, the results showed.

Clones were sequenced by immunoSEQ multiplex PCR, and TCRdb holds only the in-frame ones, with some missing. The sample lists roughly 90,000 clones; nearly 85% were seen once. Time point defined: cycle 4 day 1 (C4D1), after 5 to 7 weeks of nivolumab. Relapse was seen in all patients after autologous stem cell transplantation, and brentuximab vedotin exposure was variable. The input for sequencing was peripheral blood mononuclear cells (PBMCs), taken before the fourth cycle of nivolumab. This chain uses TRBV7-9 with TRBJ2-5; D is ambiguous. This sequence originates from a human donor with classical Hodgkin lymphoma. CDR3 nucleotide sequence: TGTGCCAGCAGCTTAGAGGGTGGGGTGGAGACCCAGTACTTC. Protein product: CASSLEGGVETQYF.